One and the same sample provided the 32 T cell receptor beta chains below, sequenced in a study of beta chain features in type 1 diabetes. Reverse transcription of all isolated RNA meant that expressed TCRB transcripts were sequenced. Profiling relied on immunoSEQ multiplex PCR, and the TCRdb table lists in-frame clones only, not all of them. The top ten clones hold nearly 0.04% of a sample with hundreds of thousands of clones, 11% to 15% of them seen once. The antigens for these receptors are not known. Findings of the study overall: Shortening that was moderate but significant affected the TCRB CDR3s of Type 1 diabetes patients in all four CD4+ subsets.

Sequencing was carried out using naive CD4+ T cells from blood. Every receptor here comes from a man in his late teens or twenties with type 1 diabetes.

The CDR3 nucleotides read TGTGCCAGCAGTTGGGCAGCCCTAACCTACAATGAGCAGTTCTTC. As protein: CASSWAALTYNEQFF. The chain recombines TRBV6-5 with TRBJ2-1; D not certain. There are 15 residues in the CDR3. Trimming shortened V by 4 bases and J by 2 bases, and 12 bases separated the two germline ends. Germline V gene sequence: CDR1 MNHEY, CDR2 SVGAGI.

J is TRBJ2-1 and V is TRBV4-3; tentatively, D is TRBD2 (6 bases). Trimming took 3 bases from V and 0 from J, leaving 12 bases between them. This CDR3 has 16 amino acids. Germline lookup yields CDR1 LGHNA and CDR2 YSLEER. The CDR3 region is CASSHFLAASYNEQFF. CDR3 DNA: TGCGCCAGCAGCCACTTTTTAGCGGCCTCCTACAATGAGCAGTTCTTC.

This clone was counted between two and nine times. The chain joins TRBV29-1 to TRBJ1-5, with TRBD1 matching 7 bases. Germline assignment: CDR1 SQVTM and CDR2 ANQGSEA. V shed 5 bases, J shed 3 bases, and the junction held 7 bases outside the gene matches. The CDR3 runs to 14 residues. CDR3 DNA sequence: TGCAGCGTTAGGGCAGGGGGTTCCAATCAGCCCCAGCATTTT. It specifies CSVRAGGSNQPQHF.

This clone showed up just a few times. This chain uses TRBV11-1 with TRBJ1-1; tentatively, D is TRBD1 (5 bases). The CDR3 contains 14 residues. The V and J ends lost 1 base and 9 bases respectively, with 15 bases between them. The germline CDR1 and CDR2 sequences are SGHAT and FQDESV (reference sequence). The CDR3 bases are TGTGCCAGCAGCTTAGAACGAGGGGATTGGAAAGCTTTCTTT. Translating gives CASSLERGDWKAFF.

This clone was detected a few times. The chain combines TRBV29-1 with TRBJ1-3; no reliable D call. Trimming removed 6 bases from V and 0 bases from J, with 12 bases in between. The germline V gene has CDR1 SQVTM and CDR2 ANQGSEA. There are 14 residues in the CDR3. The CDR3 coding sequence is TGCAGCGTAATACAAAGCCTCTCTGGAAACACCATATATTTT. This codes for CSVIQSLSGNTIYF.

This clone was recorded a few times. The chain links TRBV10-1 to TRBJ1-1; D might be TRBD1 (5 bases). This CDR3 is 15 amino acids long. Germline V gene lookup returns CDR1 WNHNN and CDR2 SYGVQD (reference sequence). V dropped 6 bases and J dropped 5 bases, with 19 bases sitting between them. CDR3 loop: CASSGRTGLRTEAFF. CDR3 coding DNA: TGCGCCAGCAGCGGACGGACGGGGCTTCGAACTGAAGCTTTCTTT.

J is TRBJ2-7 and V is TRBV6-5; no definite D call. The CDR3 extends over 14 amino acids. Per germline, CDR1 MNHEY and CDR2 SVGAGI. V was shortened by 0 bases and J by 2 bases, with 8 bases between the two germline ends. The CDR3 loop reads CASSYSTQAYEQYF. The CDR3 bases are TGTGCCAGCAGTTACTCGACCCAGGCCTACGAGCAGTACTTC.

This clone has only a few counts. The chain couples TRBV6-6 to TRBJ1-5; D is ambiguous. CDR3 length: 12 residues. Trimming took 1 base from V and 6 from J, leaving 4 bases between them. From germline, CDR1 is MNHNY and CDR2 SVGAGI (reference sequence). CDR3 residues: CASSYLGQPQHF. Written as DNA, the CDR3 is TGTGCCAGCAGTTACTTGGGTCAGCCCCAGCATTTT.

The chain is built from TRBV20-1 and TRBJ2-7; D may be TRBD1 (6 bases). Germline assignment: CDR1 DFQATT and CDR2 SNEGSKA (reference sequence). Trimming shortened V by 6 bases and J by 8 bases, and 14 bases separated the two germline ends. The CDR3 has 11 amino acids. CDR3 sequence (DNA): TGCAGTGCACCGAACAGGGAAAAGCAGTACTTC. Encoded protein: CSAPNREKQYF.

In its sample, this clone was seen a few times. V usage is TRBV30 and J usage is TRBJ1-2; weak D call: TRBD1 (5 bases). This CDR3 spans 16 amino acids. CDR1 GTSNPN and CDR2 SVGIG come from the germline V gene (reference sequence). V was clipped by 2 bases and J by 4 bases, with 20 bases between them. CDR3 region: CAWSHGGLDSGYGYTF. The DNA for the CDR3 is TGTGCCTGGAGTCACGGGGGACTCGATAGTGGCTATGGCTACACCTTC.

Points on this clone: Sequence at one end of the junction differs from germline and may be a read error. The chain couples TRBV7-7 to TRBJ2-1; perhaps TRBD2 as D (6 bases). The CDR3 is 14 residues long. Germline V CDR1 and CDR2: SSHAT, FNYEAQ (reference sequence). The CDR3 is CASSLELAYNEQFF. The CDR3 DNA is TGTGCTAGCAGCTTGGAACTAGCTTACAATGAGCAGTTCTTC. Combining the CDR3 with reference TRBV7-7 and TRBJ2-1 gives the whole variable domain GAGVSQSPRYKVTKRGQDVTLRCDPISSHATLYWYQQALGQGPEFLTYFNYEAQPDKSGLPSDRFSAERPEGSISTLTIQRTEQRDSAMYRCASSLELAYNEQFFGPGTRLTVL.

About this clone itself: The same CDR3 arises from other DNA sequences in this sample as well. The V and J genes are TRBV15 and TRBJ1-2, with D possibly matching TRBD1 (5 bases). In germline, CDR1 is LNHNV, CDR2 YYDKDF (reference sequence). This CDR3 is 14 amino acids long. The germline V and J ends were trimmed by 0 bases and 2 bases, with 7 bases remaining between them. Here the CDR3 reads CATSRDRDNYGYTF. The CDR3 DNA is TGTGCCACCAGCAGAGATCGGGACAACTATGGCTACACCTTC.

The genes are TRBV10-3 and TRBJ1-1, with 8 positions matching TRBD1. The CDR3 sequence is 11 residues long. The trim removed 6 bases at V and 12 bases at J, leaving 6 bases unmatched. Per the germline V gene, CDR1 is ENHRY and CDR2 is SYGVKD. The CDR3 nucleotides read TGTGCCATCAGAGACAGGGGTGTAACTTTCTTT. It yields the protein CAIRDRGVTFF.

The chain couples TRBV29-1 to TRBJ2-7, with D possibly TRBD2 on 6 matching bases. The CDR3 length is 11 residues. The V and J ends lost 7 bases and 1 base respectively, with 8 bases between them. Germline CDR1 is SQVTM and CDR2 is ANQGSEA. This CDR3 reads CSAGTSYEQYF. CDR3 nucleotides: TGCAGCGCGGGGACTTCCTACGAGCAGTACTTC.

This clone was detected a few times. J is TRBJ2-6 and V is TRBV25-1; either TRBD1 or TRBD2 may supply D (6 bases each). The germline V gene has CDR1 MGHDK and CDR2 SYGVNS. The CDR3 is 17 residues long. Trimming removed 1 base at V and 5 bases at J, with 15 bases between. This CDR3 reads CASSEFEGGERANVLTF. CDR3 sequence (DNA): TGTGCCAGCAGTGAATTTGAGGGGGGCGAACGGGCCAACGTCCTGACTTTC.

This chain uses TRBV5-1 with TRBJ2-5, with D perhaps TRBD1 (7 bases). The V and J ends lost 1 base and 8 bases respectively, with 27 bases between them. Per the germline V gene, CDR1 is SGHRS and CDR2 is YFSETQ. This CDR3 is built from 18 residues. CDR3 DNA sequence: TGCGCCAGCAGCTTGATTGACCGGGCGGGACAGAATTATGAAACCCAGTACTTC. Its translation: CASSLIDRAGQNYETQYF. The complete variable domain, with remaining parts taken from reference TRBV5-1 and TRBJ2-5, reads KAGVTQTPRYLIKTRGQQVTLSCSPISGHRSVSWYQQTPGQGLQFLFEYFSETQRNKGNFPGRFSGRQFSNSRSEMNVSTLELGDSALYLCASSLIDRAGQNYETQYFGPGTRLLVL.

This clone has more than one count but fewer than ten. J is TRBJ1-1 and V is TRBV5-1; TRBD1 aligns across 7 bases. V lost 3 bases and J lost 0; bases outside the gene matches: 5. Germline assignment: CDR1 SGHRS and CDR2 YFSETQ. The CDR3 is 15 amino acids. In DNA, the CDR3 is TGCGCCAGCAGCTACACCGACAGGGTGAACACTGAAGCTTTCTTT. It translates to CASSYTDRVNTEAFF.

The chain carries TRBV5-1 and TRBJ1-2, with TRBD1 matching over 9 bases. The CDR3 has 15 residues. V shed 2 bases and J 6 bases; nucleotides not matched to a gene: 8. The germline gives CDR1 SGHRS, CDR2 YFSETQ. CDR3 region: CASSLVPGQGNGYTF. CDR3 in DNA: TGCGCCAGCAGCTTAGTCCCGGGACAGGGAAATGGCTACACCTTC.

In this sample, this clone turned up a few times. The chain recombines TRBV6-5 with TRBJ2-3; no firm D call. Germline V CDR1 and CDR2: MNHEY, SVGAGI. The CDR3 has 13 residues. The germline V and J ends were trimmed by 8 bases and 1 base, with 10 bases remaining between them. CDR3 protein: CASLPAGTDTQYF. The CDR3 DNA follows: TGTGCCAGCCTTCCGGCGGGCACAGATACGCAGTATTTT.

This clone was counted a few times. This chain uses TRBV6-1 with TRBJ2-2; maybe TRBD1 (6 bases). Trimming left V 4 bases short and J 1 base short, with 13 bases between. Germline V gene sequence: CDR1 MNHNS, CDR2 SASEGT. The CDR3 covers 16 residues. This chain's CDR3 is CASSGTGNQNTGELFF. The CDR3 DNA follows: TGTGCCAGCAGTGGAACAGGGAACCAGAACACCGGGGAGCTGTTTTTT.

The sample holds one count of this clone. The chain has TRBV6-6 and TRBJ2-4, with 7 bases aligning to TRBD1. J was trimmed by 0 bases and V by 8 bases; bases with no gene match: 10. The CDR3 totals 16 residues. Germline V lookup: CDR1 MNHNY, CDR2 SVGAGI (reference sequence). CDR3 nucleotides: TGTGCCAGCCGCAGGGACAGTATTTTAGCCAAAAACATTCAGTACTTC. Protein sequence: CASRRDSILAKNIQYF.

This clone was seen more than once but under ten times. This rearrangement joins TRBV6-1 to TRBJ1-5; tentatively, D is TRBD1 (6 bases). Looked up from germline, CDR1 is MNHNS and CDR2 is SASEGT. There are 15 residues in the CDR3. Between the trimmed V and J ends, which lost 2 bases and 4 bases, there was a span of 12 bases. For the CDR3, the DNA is TGTGCCAGCAGTGAAATAACAGGGTTTAATCAGCCCCAGCATTTT. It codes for CASSEITGFNQPQHF.

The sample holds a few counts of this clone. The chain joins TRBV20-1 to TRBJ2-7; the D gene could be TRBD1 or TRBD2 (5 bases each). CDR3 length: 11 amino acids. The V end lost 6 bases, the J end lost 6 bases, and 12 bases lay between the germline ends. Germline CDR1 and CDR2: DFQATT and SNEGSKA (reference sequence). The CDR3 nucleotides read TGCAGTGCCATGGGGGTCTCCGAGCAGTACTTC. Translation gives CSAMGVSEQYF.

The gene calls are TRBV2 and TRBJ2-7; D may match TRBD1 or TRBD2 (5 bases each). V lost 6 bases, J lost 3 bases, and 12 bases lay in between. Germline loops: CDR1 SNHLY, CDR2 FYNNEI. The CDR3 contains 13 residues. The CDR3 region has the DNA TGTGCCAGCAGCGGGAATCAGGGCTACGAGCAGTACTTC. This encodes CASSGNQGYEQYF.

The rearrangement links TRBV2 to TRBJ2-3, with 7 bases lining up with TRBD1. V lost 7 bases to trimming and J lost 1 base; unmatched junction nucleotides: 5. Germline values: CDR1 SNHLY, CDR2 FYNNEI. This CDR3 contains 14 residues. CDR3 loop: CASKGQSGTDTQYF. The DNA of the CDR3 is TGTGCCAGCAAGGGACAGTCGGGCACAGATACGCAGTATTTT.

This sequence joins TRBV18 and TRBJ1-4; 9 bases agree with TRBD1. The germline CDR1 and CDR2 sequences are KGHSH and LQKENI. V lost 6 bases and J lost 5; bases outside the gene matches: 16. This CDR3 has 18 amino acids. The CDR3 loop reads CASSRNQGTGHRNEKLFF. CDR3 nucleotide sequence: TGTGCCAGCTCGCGTAACCAGGGGACAGGGCACCGGAATGAAAAACTGTTTTTT. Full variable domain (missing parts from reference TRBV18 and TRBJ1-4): NAGVMQNPRHLVRRRGQEARLRCSPMKGHSHVYWYRQLPEEGLKFMVYLQKENIIDESGMPKERFSAEFPKEGPSILRIQQVVRGDSAAYFCASSRNQGTGHRNEKLFFGSGTQLSVL.

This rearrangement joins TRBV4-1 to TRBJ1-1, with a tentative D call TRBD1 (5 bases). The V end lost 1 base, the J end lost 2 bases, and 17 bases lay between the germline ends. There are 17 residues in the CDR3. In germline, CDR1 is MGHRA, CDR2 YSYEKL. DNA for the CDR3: TGCGCCAGCAGCCAAGTACTTCGACAGACCCTAAACACTGAAGCTTTCTTT. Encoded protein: CASSQVLRQTLNTEAFF.

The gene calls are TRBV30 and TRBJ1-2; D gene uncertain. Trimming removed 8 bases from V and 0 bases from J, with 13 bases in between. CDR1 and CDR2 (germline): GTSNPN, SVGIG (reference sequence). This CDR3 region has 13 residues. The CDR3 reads CAIQTLTNYGYTF. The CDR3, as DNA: TGTGCCATTCAGACACTTACTAACTATGGCTACACCTTC.

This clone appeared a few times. DNA for the CDR3: TGTGCCTGGAGTGTGGGGTACGCAGGACCTAAAGAGACCCAGTACTTC. It codes for CAWSVGYAGPKETQYF. The rearrangement links TRBV30 to TRBJ2-5; D gene unclear. CDR3 length: 16 residues. V lost 0 bases, J lost 3 bases, and 17 bases lay in between. Germline CDR1 reads GTSNPN; CDR2 reads SVGIG (reference sequence).

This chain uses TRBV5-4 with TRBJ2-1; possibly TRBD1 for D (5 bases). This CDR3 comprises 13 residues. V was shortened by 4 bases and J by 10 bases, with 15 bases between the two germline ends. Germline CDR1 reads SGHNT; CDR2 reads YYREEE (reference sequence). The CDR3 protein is CASSRHEQGEQFF. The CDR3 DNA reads TGTGCCAGCAGCCGTCACGAGCAGGGAGAGCAGTTCTTC.

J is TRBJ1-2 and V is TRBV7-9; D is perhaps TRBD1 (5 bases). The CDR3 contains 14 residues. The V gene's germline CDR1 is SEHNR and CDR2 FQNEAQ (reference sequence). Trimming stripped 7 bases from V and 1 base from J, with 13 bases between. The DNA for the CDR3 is TGTGCCAGCATCCCTTGGGGGAATAACTATGGCTACACCTTC. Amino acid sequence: CASIPWGNNYGYTF. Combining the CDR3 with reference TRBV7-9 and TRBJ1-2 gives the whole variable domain DTGVSQNPRHKITKRGQNVTFRCDPISEHNRLYWYRQTLGQGPEFLTYFQNEAQLEKSRLLSDRFSAERPKGSFSTLEIQRTEQGDSAMYLCASIPWGNNYGYTFGSGTRLTVV.

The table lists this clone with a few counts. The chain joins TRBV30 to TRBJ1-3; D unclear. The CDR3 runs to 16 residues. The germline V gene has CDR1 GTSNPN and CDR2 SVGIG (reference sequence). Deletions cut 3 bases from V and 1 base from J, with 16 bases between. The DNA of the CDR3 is TGTGCCTGGAGCGCCCCTGTGTTTGGGTCTGGAAACACCATATATTTT. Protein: CAWSAPVFGSGNTIYF.